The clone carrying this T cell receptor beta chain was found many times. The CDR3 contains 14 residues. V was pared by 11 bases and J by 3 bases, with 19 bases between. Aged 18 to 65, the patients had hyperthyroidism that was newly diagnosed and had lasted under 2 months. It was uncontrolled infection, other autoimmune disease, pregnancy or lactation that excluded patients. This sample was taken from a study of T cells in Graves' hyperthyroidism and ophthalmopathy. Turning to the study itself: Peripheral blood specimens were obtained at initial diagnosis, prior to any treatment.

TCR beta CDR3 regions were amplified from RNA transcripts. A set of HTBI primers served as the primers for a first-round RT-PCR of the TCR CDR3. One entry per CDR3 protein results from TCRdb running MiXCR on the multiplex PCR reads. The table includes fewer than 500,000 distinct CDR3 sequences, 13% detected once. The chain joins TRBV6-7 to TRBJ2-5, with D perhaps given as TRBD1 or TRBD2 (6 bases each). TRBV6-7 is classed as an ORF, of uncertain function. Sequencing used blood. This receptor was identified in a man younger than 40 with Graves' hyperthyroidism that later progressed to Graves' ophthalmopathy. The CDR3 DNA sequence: TGTGCCCGGGGGCTTCGGGCTCCCGAAGAGACCCAGTACTTC. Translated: CARGLRAPEETQYF.